Listed below are T cell receptor beta chains from one sample, sequenced in a study of regulatory T cells. Produced via immunoSEQ multiplex PCR; TCRdb's table is partial and in-frame only. The table records 25,000 or so clones, roughly 88% of them present only once. The specimen sequenced was conventional CD4+ T cells sorted from blood. The source is a child between 5 and 17 years old with CD3G deficiency. CDR3s include the opening cysteine and the closing phenylalanine or tryptophan. A D gene is named only where the DNA matches it firmly. Some rows have no size entry. The others give once, few or many, or a class for an expanded clone.

>-|TRBD1|TRBJ2-2|TRBV5-1
CASRETGAGELFF
TGCGCCAGCAGGGAAACAGGGGCCGGGGAGCTGTTTTTT
>-|TRBD2|TRBJ2-3|TRBV30
CAWSVRASGRADTQYF
TGTGCCTGGAGTGTACGGGCTAGCGGGAGAGCAGATACGCAGTATTTT
>-|TRBD1|TRBJ1-1|TRBV10-2
CASRRQGETEAFF
TGCGCCAGCAGGAGACAGGGAGAAACTGAAGCTTTCTTT
>-|-|TRBJ2-1|TRBV19
CASSIAGTPLNEQFF
TGTGCCAGTAGTATTGCCGGGACTCCCCTCAATGAGCAGTTCTTC
>few|-|TRBJ2-3|TRBV18
CASSPRVSQNTDTQYF
TGTGCCAGCTCACCGCGGGTCTCCCAGAACACAGATACGCAGTATTTT
>once|-|TRBJ2-3|TRBV5-1
CASSLSAGRTDTQYF
TGCGCCAGCAGCTTGTCGGCGGGGCGCACAGATACGCAGTATTTT
>-|-|TRBJ2-7|TRBV28
CASSPGYGASYEQYF
TGTGCCAGCAGTCCAGGGTATGGCGCGTCCTACGAGCAGTACTTC
>-|-|TRBJ2-7|TRBV20-1
CSASSAYEQYF
TGCAGTGCTAGCAGCGCCTACGAGCAGTACTTC
>-|-|TRBJ1-5|TRBV6-1
CASSFYREGQPQHF
TGTGCCAGCAGTTTCTACAGGGAGGGGCAGCCCCAGCATTTT
>-|-|TRBJ2-3|TRBV19
CASTSVTGTQYF
-
>-|-|TRBJ2-6|TRBV6-6
CASRPSGYGANVLTF
TGTGCCAGCAGGCCGTCAGGGTATGGGGCCAACGTCCTGACTTTC
>once|TRBD2|TRBJ2-1|TRBV5-1
CASSSSGLAGGNEQFF
TGCGCCAGCAGCTCATCGGGACTAGCGGGAGGCAATGAGCAGTTCTTC
>once|-|TRBJ2-7|TRBV6-1
CASSDTTSKQYF
TGTGCCAGCAGTGACACTACCTCCAAGCAGTACTTC
>-|-|TRBJ2-2|TRBV5-1
CASSLVGASNTGELFF
TGCGCCAGCAGCTTGGTTGGGGCATCGAACACCGGGGAGCTGTTTTTT
>-|TRBD1|TRBJ2-6|TRBV28
CASSGQGGSGANVLTF
TGTGCCAGCAGTGGACAGGGTGGCTCTGGGGCCAACGTCCTGACTTTC
>-|TRBD2|TRBJ2-2|TRBV28
CASSFVAGVRTGELFF
TGTGCCAGCAGTTTCGTAGCGGGAGTAAGGACCGGGGAGCTGTTTTTT
>-|TRBD1|TRBJ2-7|TRBV10-2
CASSRTGDYEQYF
TGCGCCAGCAGCAGGACAGGGGACTACGAGCAGTACTTC
>-|TRBD1|TRBJ1-2|TRBV7-8
CASSLGRQGDGYTF
TGTGCCAGCAGCTTAGGGAGACAGGGGGATGGCTACACCTTC
>-|TRBD1|TRBJ2-6|TRBV28
CASSPGGSGANVLTF
TGTGCCAGCAGTCCAGGGGGCTCCGGGGCCAACGTCCTGACTTTC